This TCR beta chain was found in a study of shared clonotypes between healthy human individuals. This clone came up once. Unsorted PBMC contributed 250 to 350 ng DNA, about 30,000 T cell genomes, to each replicate PCR. TCRdb's copy holds only in-frame clones and misses some; the assay was immunoSEQ multiplex PCR. Of approximately 440,000 clones listed, 60% to 80% are singletons. Looked up from germline, CDR1 is MNHNS and CDR2 is SASEGT. V was clipped by 2 bases and J by 4 bases, with 17 bases between them. The CDR3 has 17 residues. The sequence came from a woman in her 40s in good health. Some clones in this sample may be carry-over from other donors' samples. The chain uses TRBV6-1 and TRBJ2-2, with D maybe TRBD2 (7 bases). Sequenced: PBMCs. The CDR3, as DNA: TGTGCCAGCAGTGAATTAGGGGGGAGGGCGGTCACCGGGGAGCTGTTTTTT. Translation gives CASSELGGRAVTGELFF.